This T cell receptor (beta chain) was identified during a study of siplizumab effects on memory and regulatory T cells. Broader study findings: Major contributors to the alloresponse seemed to be naive T cells, which also appeared more diverse than memory cells.

Trimming pared 5 bases from V and 2 bases from J, leaving 9 bases between. The CDR3 is 13 residues long. Germline CDR1 reads MNHEY; CDR2 reads SMNVEV (reference sequence). Of note for this clone: The target antigen is unknown.

Libraries were prepared by immunoSEQ multiplex PCR; TCRdb keeps only in-frame clonotypes and omits some of them. The sample yields fewer than 120,000 clones, roughly 92% seen once. The chain is built from TRBV27 and TRBJ1-2; D uncertain. The receptor comes from a human donor in good health. Sequencing input: CD4+ T cells sorted from blood. In nucleotides, the CDR3 is TGTGCCAGCAGTGCCTTAGGAAACTATGGCTACACCTTC. It specifies CASSALGNYGYTF.